Presented here are 17 T cell receptor beta chains from one specimen sequenced in a study of OX40 agonist ivuxolimab in advanced cancers. TCRdb keeps only in-frame clones here, not all; method: immunoSEQ multiplex PCR. Of tens of thousands of clones in the sample, roughly 80% are singletons; the top ten hold roughly 2.1%. The specimen was CD4+ or CD8+ T cells sorted from blood, collected in a trial of the OX40 agonist ivuxolimab. The receptors shown here come from an adult with an advanced solid tumor such as melanoma, head and neck, liver or kidney cancer.

The sample holds a few counts of this clone. The CDR3 DNA is TGCGCCAGCGGAGAAAGGGAGGGAAATGAAAAACTGTTTTTT. Protein: CASGEREGNEKLFF. This chain links TRBV10-2 with TRBJ1-4; no clear D. Germline CDR1 is WSHSY and CDR2 is SAAADI. The CDR3 extends over 14 amino acids. Deletions cut 8 bases from V and 5 bases from J, with 15 bases between.

Written as DNA, the CDR3 is TGTGCCAGCAGGGACAGGCTTGACTCTGAAGCTTTCTTT. This encodes CASRDRLDSEAFF. The V and J genes are TRBV6-5 and TRBJ1-1; 7 bases line up with TRBD1. Germline V gives CDR1 MNHEY, CDR2 SVGAGI. V lost 6 bases to trimming and J lost 6 bases; unmatched junction nucleotides: 7. The CDR3 consists of 13 residues.

The chain combines TRBV6-1 with TRBJ1-2; no reliable D call. Germline CDR1 reads MNHNS; CDR2 reads SASEGT. Trimming left V 2 bases short and J 4 bases short, with 17 bases between. CDR3 length: 16 residues. This CDR3 reads CASSEYRELPRYGYTF. DNA of the CDR3: TGTGCCAGCAGTGAATATAGGGAGCTTCCACGCTATGGCTACACCTTC.

This clone was seen only a few times. The chain is built from TRBV30 and TRBJ1-6; 8 nucleotides align to TRBD1. V was pared by 7 bases and J by 7 bases, with 9 bases of the junction left unmatched. Germline values: CDR1 GTSNPN, CDR2 SVGIG (reference sequence). The CDR3 is 14 residues long. CDR3 loop: CALIQGGLNSPLHF. The DNA of the CDR3 is TGTGCCTTGATACAGGGGGGTCTCAATTCACCCCTCCACTTT.

This clone was found once. The genes are TRBV6-1 and TRBJ2-1; D is perhaps TRBD2 (6 bases). The CDR3 covers 16 residues. CDR1 and CDR2 from the germline V gene are MNHNS and SASEGT. V was shortened by 4 bases and J by 0 bases, with 13 bases between the two germline ends. CDR3 amino acids: CASSVVAVSSYNEQFF. CDR3 DNA: TGTGCCAGCAGTGTAGTAGCGGTGAGCTCCTACAATGAGCAGTTCTTC.

This clone occurred once. The gene calls are TRBV25-1 and TRBJ2-7; TRBD1 matches at 8 bases. Germline-derived CDR1 and CDR2 are MGHDK and SYGVNS. V was clipped by 4 bases and J by 1 base; unmatched bases: 3. The CDR3 is 14 amino acids. CDR3 region: CASSAGTGSYEQYF. The CDR3 bases are TGTGCCAGCAGTGCAGGGACAGGATCCTACGAGCAGTACTTC.

The J gene is TRBJ2-1, the V gene TRBV11-2; D may correspond to TRBD1 or TRBD2 (6 bases each). Germline V gene sequence: CDR1 SGHAT, CDR2 FQNNGV. V shed 5 bases and J shed 6 bases, with 20 bases lying between them. This CDR3 contains 16 residues. CDR3 region: CASSPKPRGGANEQFF. The CDR3 coding sequence is TGTGCCAGCAGCCCGAAACCCAGGGGCGGGGCCAATGAGCAGTTCTTC. Full variable domain (missing parts from reference TRBV11-2 and TRBJ2-1): EAGVAQSPRYKIIEKRQSVAFWCNPISGHATLYWYQQILGQGPKLLIQFQNNGVVDDSQLPKDRFSAERLKGVDSTLKIQPAKLEDSAVYLCASSPKPRGGANEQFFGPGTRLTVL.

The rearrangement links TRBV15 to TRBJ2-7; TRBD1 agrees at 7 bases. Germline V gene data show CDR1 as LNHNV and CDR2 as YYDKDF (reference sequence). Unmatched junction bases numbered 4, after V lost 2 bases and J lost 3 bases. The CDR3 extends over 14 amino acids. CDR3 in DNA: TGTGCCACCAGCAGAACAGGGGAGATCTACGAGCAGTACTTC. Its translation is CATSRTGEIYEQYF.

The genes are TRBV5-4 and TRBJ2-1; no clear D. Deletions cut 3 bases from V and 3 bases from J, with 7 bases between. The CDR3 consists of 13 residues. CDR1 is SGHNT, CDR2 YYREEE, per germline (reference sequence). CDR3 sequence (DNA): TGTGCCAGCAGCTCTCGCAGCTACAATGAGCAGTTCTTC. Translated: CASSSRSYNEQFF.

V usage is TRBV5-6 and J usage is TRBJ1-2, with D unclear. The V gene's germline CDR1 is SGHDT and CDR2 YYEEEE. The V end lost 5 bases, the J end lost 2 bases, and 10 bases lay between the germline ends. The CDR3 consists of 13 residues. CDR3 region: CASRARRNYGYTF. CDR3 bases: TGTGCCAGCAGAGCCCGAAGGAACTATGGCTACACCTTC.

The rearrangement links TRBV19 to TRBJ1-4, with D uncertain. V gave up 6 bases and J gave up 7 bases, with 12 bases separating them. CDR1 and CDR2 from the germline V gene are LNHDA and SQIVND (reference sequence). The CDR3 has 13 residues. The CDR3 nucleotides read TGTGCCAGTAGCCGCCAGGTGACTGAAAAACTGTTTTTT. Amino acid sequence: CASSRQVTEKLFF. Combining the CDR3 with reference TRBV19 and TRBJ1-4 gives the whole variable domain DGGITQSPKYLFRKEGQNVTLSCEQNLNHDAMYWYRQDPGQGLRLIYYSQIVNDFQKGDIAEGYSVSREKKESFPLTVTSAQKNPTAFYLCASSRQVTEKLFFGSGTQLSVL.

The gene calls are TRBV5-4 and TRBJ1-4, with D perhaps TRBD1 (5 bases). With 3 bases removed from V and 4 bases from J, the gap between germline ends came to 13 bases. The CDR3 is 15 residues long. Germline CDR1 and CDR2: SGHNT and YYREEE (reference sequence). CDR3 coding DNA: TGTGCCAGCAGCTCAAACCGGGACGTTAATGAAAAACTGTTTTTT. This sequence encodes CASSSNRDVNEKLFF.

The rearrangement uses TRBV5-8 and TRBJ1-2; D is possibly TRBD1 (6 bases). Germline V lookup: CDR1 SGHTS, CDR2 YDEGEE. The CDR3 loop spans 14 amino acids. The V end lost 4 bases, the J end lost 8 bases, and 18 bases lay between the germline ends. This CDR3 is CASSRTETGKGYTF. The CDR3 DNA sequence: TGTGCCAGCAGCCGGACAGAAACGGGGAAAGGCTACACCTTC.

This sequence joins TRBV7-8 and TRBJ1-2, with D perhaps TRBD1 (5 bases). Germline CDR1 and CDR2: SGHVS and FQNEAQ. The CDR3 is made up of 14 amino acids. Trimming pared 3 bases from V and 3 bases from J, leaving 11 bases between. This chain's CDR3 is CASSFRVLDYGYTF. In DNA form, the CDR3 reads TGTGCCAGCAGCTTCAGGGTCCTGGACTATGGCTACACCTTC.

The chain couples TRBV18 to TRBJ2-1, with a tentative D call TRBD1 (5 bases). Germline values: CDR1 KGHSH, CDR2 LQKENI. The CDR3 length is 14 residues. The V and J ends lost 6 bases and 6 bases respectively, with 15 bases between them. The CDR3 region is CASSPTLDSNEQFF. The CDR3 coding sequence is TGTGCCAGCTCTCCTACATTAGACAGCAATGAGCAGTTCTTC.

In DNA form, the CDR3 reads TGTGCCAGCAGCTTAGGAGGGGCCAGGGAGACCCAGTACTTC. Protein product: CASSLGGARETQYF. The chain carries TRBV7-3 and TRBJ2-5; possibly TRBD2 for D (6 bases). Trimming removed 2 bases from V and 5 bases from J, with 12 bases in between. The CDR3 covers 14 residues. The germline V gene encodes CDR1 SGHTA and CDR2 FQGTGA.

V gene TRBV19 combines with J gene TRBJ2-1; 8 nucleotides agree with TRBD1. Germline V lookup: CDR1 LNHDA, CDR2 SQIVND (reference sequence). The CDR3 is made up of 17 amino acids. Trimming took 5 bases from V and 3 from J; bases not matched to a gene: 12. CDR3 protein: CASSRTGLRINYNEQFF. The CDR3 DNA sequence: TGTGCCAGTAGTCGGACAGGGCTAAGAATAAACTACAATGAGCAGTTCTTC.